The T cell receptor beta chain described here comes from a study of identical twins. General study findings and limits: Modeled out-of-frame TCR alpha sharing in monozygotic twins fell below observed levels.

A universal primer site came from template switching; cDNA carried unique molecular identifiers. Via MiXCR, TCRdb re-called the 5' RACE reads, giving one row per CDR3 protein. The profile shows under 1 million distinct CDR3 sequences, about 12% of them singletons. Germline-derived CDR1 and CDR2 are SGDLS and YYNGEE. The V and J ends lost 6 bases and 1 base respectively, with 15 bases between them. The CDR3 consists of 15 residues. This clonotype appeared a few times. Its antigen remains unidentified. These same records also appear under a second study, on yellow fever vaccine responses in identical twins.

The V gene is TRBV9, the J gene TRBJ2-3, with D possibly matching TRBD1 (5 bases). This clonotype originated in a woman under 30 in good health. The sample comprised PBMCs. CDR3 DNA sequence: TGTGCCAGCACCCCAGGGAATTGGGGCACAGATACGCAGTATTTT. It specifies CASTPGNWGTDTQYF. Full variable domain (missing parts from reference TRBV9 and TRBJ2-3): DSGVTQTPKHLITATGQRVTLRCSPRSGDLSVYWYQQSLDQGLQFLIQYYNGEERAKGNILERFSAQQFPDLHSELNLSSLELGDSALYFCASTPGNWGTDTQYFGPGTRLTVL.